Listed below are T cell receptor beta chains from one sample, sequenced in a study of blood T cell repertoires in COVID-19. Profiled with immunoSEQ multiplex PCR; TCRdb holds only in-frame clones, not every one. The sample carries approximately 24,000 clones, 87% recorded once. Material: peripheral blood. The source is a human donor with active COVID-19. The donor label of this sample is uncertain. The CDR3 runs from the conserved cysteine through the conserved F or W. The D gene is left open where the match is weak. The size field is filled for only some rows; it gives once, few, many or a size class.

D | size | J | V | DNA | CDR3
TRBD1 | . | TRBJ2-3 | TRBV3-1/TRBV3-2 | TGTGCCAGCAGCCCCCACCATCGACAGGGTAGGGGCACAGATACGCAGTATTTT | CASSPHHRQGRGTDTQYF
. | few | TRBJ1-2 | TRBV7-9 | TGTGCCAGCAGCTTAGGCCAGGCGACCGTGGATGGCTACACCTTC | CASSLGQATVDGYTF
TRBD1 | . | TRBJ1-3 | TRBV10-3 | TGTGCCACCTCCGGACAGGGAACGAGGGGAAACACCATATATTTT | CATSGQGTRGNTIYF
. | . | TRBJ2-7 | TRBV4-1 | TGCGCCAGCAGCCAAGCTATAGAGCCCGACTACGAGCAGTACTTC | CASSQAIEPDYEQYF
TRBD1 | . | TRBJ1-6 | TRBV14 | TGTGCCAGCAGCCAAGATTGGCGGACAGGGTGGCCTTCACCCCTCCACTTT | CASSQDWRTGWPSPLHF
. | . | TRBJ2-3 | TRBV5-8 | TGTGCCAGCAGTCCCTACAGGGTCGGCACAGATACGCAGTATTTT | CASSPYRVGTDTQYF
. | . | TRBJ2-7 | TRBV5-1 | TGCGCCAGCAGCTCCCAAGACTTAACCCTCTCCTACGAGCAGTACTTC | CASSSQDLTLSYEQYF
TRBD1 | . | TRBJ2-7 | TRBV2 | TGTGCCAGCGGGACAGGGGTGACCTACGAGCAGTACTTC | CASGTGVTYEQYF
TRBD2 | . | TRBJ2-2 | TRBV5-6 | TGTGCCAGCAGCTTCGGACTAGCGGGTGGTACCGGGGAGCTGTTTTTT | CASSFGLAGGTGELFF
TRBD2 | . | TRBJ2-2 | TRBV20-1 | TGCAGTGCTAGTAGGCTAGCGGGAGAGGGTGCCGGGGAGCTGTTTTTT | CSASRLAGEGAGELFF
. | . | TRBJ2-5 | TRBV7-7 | TGTGCTAGCAGCTTCTTGGCTTCTGCAGAGACCCAGTACTTC | CASSFLASAETQYF
TRBD2 | . | TRBJ2-5 | TRBV5-4 | TGTGCCAGCAGCCGTCGGCTAGCGGGGGGAACCCAAGAGACCCAGTACTTC | CASSRRLAGGTQETQYF
. | . | TRBJ2-3 | TRBV4-1 | TGCGCCAGCAGCCAAGGGTCAGGCAGGGCCCCCACAGATACGCAGTATTTT | CASSQGSGRAPTDTQYF
. | . | TRBJ1-2 | TRBV6-4 | TGTGCCAGCAGTGACTCGTCAGGGGCGAGTGGCTACACCTTC | CASSDSSGASGYTF
TRBD2 | . | TRBJ2-5 | TRBV19 | TGTGCCAGTAGCCCCCTAGCGGGCTACGCGGTGGAGACCCAGTACTTC | CASSPLAGYAVETQYF
TRBD1 | . | TRBJ2-3 | TRBV9 | TGTGCCAGCAGCGAGGGGGCGCATGGAGCAGATACGCAGTATTTT | CASSEGAHGADTQYF
TRBD2 | . | TRBJ2-7 | TRBV5-4 | TGTGCCAGCAGCTTGGTCGCTAGCGGAGCCTACGAGCAGTACTTC | CASSLVASGAYEQYF